What follows are 12 T cell receptor beta chains derived from one specimen sequenced in a study of beta chain features in type 1 diabetes (dated by TCRdb to between 2017 and 2018). The library was prepared using the immunoSEQ multiplex PCR assay. The entire amount of isolated RNA was reverse transcribed using the High Capacity cDNA Reverse Transcription Kit, so the sequenced TCRB transcripts were expressed ones. The clones in this table, taken by TCRdb from immuneACCESS, are in-frame only. Not every clone is retained; where verified, under half of the shortfall comes from an unresolved V gene, and the cause of the rest is unknown. The sample table contains roughly 300,000 clones; only one count was recorded for 8% of them. The ten largest clones take up more than 0.4% of the sample. The sample was central memory CD4+ T cells from blood. The receptor source for this set is a woman between 18 and 29 years old in good health.

The chain combines TRBV5-6 with TRBJ2-3, with a possible D match to TRBD2 (5 bases). The germline V gene encodes CDR1 SGHDT and CDR2 YYEEEE. The V gene lost 5 bases and the J gene lost 5 bases, with 12 bases spanning the gap. The CDR3 is made up of 13 amino acids. The CDR3 DNA sequence: TGTGCCAGCAGGGGTACTCGGGGAGATACGCAGTATTTT. Its protein product is CASRGTRGDTQYF.

The chain has TRBV7-2 and TRBJ2-7, with TRBD2 matching 10 bases. Germline trimming cut 1 base from V and 6 bases from J; bases unmatched to any gene: 6. The germline V gene has CDR1 SGHTA and CDR2 FQGNSA. The CDR3 spans 15 residues. The CDR3 DNA reads TGTGCCAGCAGCTTAGTCCGGACTAGCGGAGTCGAGCAGTACTTC. Protein: CASSLVRTSGVEQYF.

This clone was picked up many times. This chain uses TRBV4-3 with TRBJ2-6; D is undetermined. The V end lost 0 bases, the J end lost 1 base, and 4 bases lay between the germline ends. CDR1 and CDR2 from the germline V gene are LGHNA and YSLEER. CDR3 length equals 15 residues. CDR3 amino acids: CASSQETSGANVLTF. DNA of the CDR3: TGCGCCAGCAGCCAAGAGACTTCTGGGGCCAACGTCCTGACTTTC.

The chain recombines TRBV27 with TRBJ2-2; 9 nucleotides align to TRBD2. V trimming: 5 bases; J trimming: 4 bases; junction bases outside the gene matches: 5. The CDR3 runs 15 residues. Germline assignment: CDR1 MNHEY and CDR2 SMNVEV (reference sequence). For the CDR3, the DNA is TGTGCCAGCAGTAAAGCGGGAGGCGTCACCGGGGAGCTGTTTTTT. This encodes CASSKAGGVTGELFF.

The J gene is TRBJ1-5, the V gene TRBV28; D is undetermined. Trimming stripped 5 bases from V and 9 bases from J, with 14 bases between. Germline assignment: CDR1 MDHEN and CDR2 SYDVKM. This CDR3 comprises 13 residues. This chain's CDR3 is CASSHRTMGPQHF. CDR3 DNA sequence: TGTGCCAGCAGTCACCGGACCATGGGGCCCCAGCATTTT.

The chain combines TRBV5-1 with TRBJ2-1, with 14 positions matching TRBD2. V lost 4 bases to trimming and J lost 0 bases; unmatched junction nucleotides: 9. Germline V gives CDR1 SGHRS, CDR2 YFSETQ. This CDR3 has 19 amino acids. The CDR3 DNA reads TGCGCCAGCAGCACGGGACTAGCGGGAGCCCTTACCTCCTACAATGAGCAGTTCTTC. Residues: CASSTGLAGALTSYNEQFF.

Concerning this clone: The same CDR3 can be traced to other DNA sequences in this sample. This chain uses TRBV29-1 with TRBJ2-5; D call uncertain. The CDR3 covers 11 residues. Germline assignment: CDR1 SQVTM and CDR2 ANQGSEA. V lost 4 bases and J lost 5, with 8 bases in between. CDR3 in DNA: TGCAGCGTTGTCGGATATGAGACCCAGTACTTC. Translated, it gives CSVVGYETQYF.

This clone was counted between two and nine times. The chain combines TRBV21-1 with TRBJ2-2; the table's D gene call, TRBD1, was not cross checked with the DNA. TRBV21-1 is a known pseudogene. The CDR3 spans 14 residues. CDR3 nucleotide sequence: TGTGCCAGGATCACTCCAGGGAAGTCAGGGGAGCTGTTTTTT. It is translated as CARITPGKSGELFF.

This clone was observed a few times. The chain links TRBV2 to TRBJ2-7; 12 positions agree with TRBD2. The V gene end was trimmed by 8 bases and the J gene end by 1 base; junction bases not matched to a gene: 3. Germline V gene lookup returns CDR1 SNHLY and CDR2 FYNNEI. The CDR3 extends over 14 amino acids. The CDR3 protein is CASRTSGNSYEQYF. In DNA, the CDR3 is TGTGCCAGCCGGACTAGCGGGAATTCCTACGAGCAGTACTTC.

This chain uses TRBV2 with TRBJ2-1, with 7 nucleotides matching TRBD1. This CDR3 has 15 amino acids. The germline gives CDR1 SNHLY, CDR2 FYNNEI. V was pared by 3 bases and J by 2 bases, with 4 bases of the junction left unmatched. The CDR3 DNA follows: TGTGCCAGCAGTGAGTCTGGACAGGCCTACAATGAGCAGTTCTTC. Amino acids: CASSESGQAYNEQFF.

This clone was counted many times. J is TRBJ1-4 and V is TRBV4-3, with 9 bases fitting TRBD1. Germline V gene sequence: CDR1 LGHNA, CDR2 YSLEER. The CDR3 consists of 13 residues. V gave up 1 base and J gave up 11 bases; unmatched junction bases: 2. The CDR3 nucleotides read TGCGCCAGCAGCCAAGGGACAGGGGACAAACTGTTTTTT. Translated, it gives CASSQGTGDKLFF.

This clone appeared a few times. The chain links TRBV5-6 to TRBJ2-5; a possible D gene is TRBD2 (6 bases). Germline lookup yields CDR1 SGHDT and CDR2 YYEEEE. The CDR3 is made up of 15 amino acids. V shed 1 base and J shed 5 bases, with 15 bases lying between them. CDR3 in DNA: TGTGCCAGCAGCTTGCGGGGACTCGGCAGCGAGACCCAGTACTTC. It encodes CASSLRGLGSETQYF.